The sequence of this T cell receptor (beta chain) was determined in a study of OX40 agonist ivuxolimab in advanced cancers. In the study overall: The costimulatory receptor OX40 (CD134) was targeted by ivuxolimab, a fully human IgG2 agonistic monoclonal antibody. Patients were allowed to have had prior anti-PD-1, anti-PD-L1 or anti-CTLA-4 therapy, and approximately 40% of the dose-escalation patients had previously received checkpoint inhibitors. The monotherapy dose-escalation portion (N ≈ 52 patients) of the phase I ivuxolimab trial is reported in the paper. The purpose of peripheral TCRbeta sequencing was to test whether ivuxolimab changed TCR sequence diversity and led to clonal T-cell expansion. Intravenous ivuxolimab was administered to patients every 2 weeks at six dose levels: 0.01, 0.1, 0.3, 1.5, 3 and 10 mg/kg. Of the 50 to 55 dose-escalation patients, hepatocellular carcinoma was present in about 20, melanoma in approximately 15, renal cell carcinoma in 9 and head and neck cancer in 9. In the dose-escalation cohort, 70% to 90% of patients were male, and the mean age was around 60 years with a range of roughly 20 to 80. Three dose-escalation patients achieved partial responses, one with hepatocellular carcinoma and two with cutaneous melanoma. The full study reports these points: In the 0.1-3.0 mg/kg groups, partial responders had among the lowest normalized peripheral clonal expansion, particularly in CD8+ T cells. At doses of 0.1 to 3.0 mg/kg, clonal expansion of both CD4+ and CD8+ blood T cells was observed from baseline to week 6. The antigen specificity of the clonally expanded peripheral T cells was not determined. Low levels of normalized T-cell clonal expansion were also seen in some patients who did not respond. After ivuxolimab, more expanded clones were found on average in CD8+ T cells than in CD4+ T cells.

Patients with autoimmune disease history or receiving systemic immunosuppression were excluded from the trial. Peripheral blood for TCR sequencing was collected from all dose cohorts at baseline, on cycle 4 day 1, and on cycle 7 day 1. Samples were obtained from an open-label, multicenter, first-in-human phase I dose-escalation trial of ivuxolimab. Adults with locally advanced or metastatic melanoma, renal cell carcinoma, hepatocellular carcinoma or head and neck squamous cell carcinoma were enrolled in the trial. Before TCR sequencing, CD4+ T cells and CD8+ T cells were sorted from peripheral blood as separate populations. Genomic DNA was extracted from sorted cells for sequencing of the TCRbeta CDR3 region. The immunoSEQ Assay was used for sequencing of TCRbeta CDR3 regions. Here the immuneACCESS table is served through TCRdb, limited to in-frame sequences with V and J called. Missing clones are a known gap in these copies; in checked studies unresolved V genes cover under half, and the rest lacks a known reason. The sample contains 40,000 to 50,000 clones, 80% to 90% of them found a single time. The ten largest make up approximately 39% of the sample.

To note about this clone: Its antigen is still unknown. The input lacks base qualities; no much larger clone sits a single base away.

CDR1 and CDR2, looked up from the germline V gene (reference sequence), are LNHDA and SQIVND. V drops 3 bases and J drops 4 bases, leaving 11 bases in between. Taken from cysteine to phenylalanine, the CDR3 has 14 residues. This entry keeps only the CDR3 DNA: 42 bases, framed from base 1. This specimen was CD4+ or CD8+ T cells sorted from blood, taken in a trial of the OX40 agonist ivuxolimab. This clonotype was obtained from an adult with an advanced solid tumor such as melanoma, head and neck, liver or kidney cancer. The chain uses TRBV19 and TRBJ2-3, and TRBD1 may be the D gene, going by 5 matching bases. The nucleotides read TGTGCCAGTAGTATCCAGGGCCCCTCAGATACGCAGTATTTT. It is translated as CASSIQGPSDTQYF.